Below, one T cell receptor beta chain is given with its context. The data derive from a study of blood T cell repertoires in COVID-19. Study-wide background: The samples span acute and convalescent COVID-19 from the United States, Italy and Spain. Nucleic acid was either cDNA or gDNA, and it came from T cells, B-cell-depleted T cells, or PBMCs.

In the authors' methods: Estimated nucleated cell counts came from reference gene primer amplification. Profiled with immunoSEQ multiplex PCR; TCRdb holds only in-frame clones, not every one. That table is the source of V, J and clone size, and D and trimming were worked out from the DNA. The sample gives 18,000 or so clones, approximately 84% of which show up once; roughly 30% is in the top ten. The source material was peripheral blood. The receptor's source is a human donor with active COVID-19. The donor label of this sample is uncertain.

The CDR3 spells CAWRWRGEQFF. As DNA, the CDR3 is TGTGCCTGGAGGTGGCGGGGAGAGCAGTTCTTC. The chain is built from TRBV30 and TRBJ2-1, with TRBD2 as a possible D gene (6 bases). This CDR3 is 11 amino acids long. V lost 3 bases and J lost 10, with 10 bases in between. Germline CDR1 GTSNPN, CDR2 SVGIG (reference sequence).